The rows below give T cell receptor beta chains drawn from one sample of a study of shared clonotypes between healthy human individuals. The repertoire was sequenced with immunoSEQ multiplex PCR; TCRdb's copy has only in-frame clones and lacks some. The sample has millions of clones, 90% to 95% seen once. Sequences were obtained from naive CD4+ T cells from PBMCs. Receptor source: a man younger than 35 in good health. Some clones in this sample may be carry-over from other donors' samples. The CDR3 runs from the conserved cysteine through the conserved F or W. Each record gives: J gene, clone size, D gene, CDR3 length, V gene, CDR3 DNA, CDR3 protein. A D gene is named only where the DNA matches it firmly. Clone sizes are given selectively: once, few, many, or a class where the clone is expanded.

TRBJ1-1,NA,TRBD1,17,TRBV18,TGTGCCAGCTCACCGAGACCGGGACAGGGGATGAACACTGAAGCTTTCTTT,CASSPRPGQGMNTEAFF
TRBJ2-5,NA,NA,15,TRBV30,TGTGCCTGGAGTGTACTGGGGTCGACTCAAGAGACCCAGTACTTC,CAWSVLGSTQETQYF
TRBJ2-6,NA,NA,13,TRBV28,TGTGCCAGCCTTCGATCTGGGGCCAACGTCCTGACTTTC,CASLRSGANVLTF
TRBJ1-1,few,NA,13,TRBV11-3,TGTGCCAGCAGCTATACAGGGAACACTGAAGCTTTCTTT,CASSYTGNTEAFF
TRBJ2-1,NA,TRBD1,15,TRBV7-3,TGTGCCAGCAGCTTAACGGGACAGTTAAGGAATGAGCAGTTCTTC,CASSLTGQLRNEQFF
TRBJ2-7,NA,NA,16,TRBV10-2,TGCGCCAGCAGTGAGTCGGTCGGGACTCGTCTGGGCGAGCAGTACTTC,CASSESVGTRLGEQYF
TRBJ2-5,NA,TRBD1,15,TRBV5-4,TGTGCCAGCAGCCCGGTGTCGACAGGGCAAGAGACCCAGTACTTC,CASSPVSTGQETQYF
TRBJ2-7,NA,TRBD2,13,TRBV5-1,TGCGCCAGTGGGGAGGGAAACGACTACGAGCAGTACTTC,CASGEGNDYEQYF
TRBJ1-5,NA,NA,17,TRBV6-1,TGTGCCAGCAGTGAAGCGTTACAGGCCAAAAGCAATCAGCCCCAGCATTTT,CASSEALQAKSNQPQHF
TRBJ1-6,NA,NA,15,TRBV9,TGTGCCAGCAGCGTAGCCCCAAAGGGGGATTCACCCCTCCACTTT,CASSVAPKGDSPLHF
TRBJ2-5,NA,NA,19,TRBV19,TGTGCCAGTAGTACCCCAGCTGGGGCGCCCGCAGGGTACCAAGAGACCCAGTACTTC,CASSTPAGAPAGYQETQYF
TRBJ2-1,NA,NA,17,TRBV11-1,TGTGCCAGCAGCTCTCCGGGACTTCTCCGCTCCTACAATGAGCAGTTCTTC,CASSSPGLLRSYNEQFF
TRBJ1-1,once,NA,13,TRBV6-6,TGTGCCAGCACCCTCCGGGGGGACACTGAAGCTTTCTTT,CASTLRGDTEAFF
TRBJ2-2,few,NA,16,TRBV5-1,TGCGCCAGCAGCCCGGTCGCACTCGAGAACACCGGGGAGCTGTTTTTT,CASSPVALENTGELFF
TRBJ1-1,NA,NA,15,TRBV4-1,TGCGCCAGCAGCCGGCTACAGCGTGAGGGGGCTGAAGCTTTCTTT,CASSRLQREGAEAFF
TRBJ2-1,NA,TRBD2,16,TRBV5-4,TGTGCCAGCAGCAAGCTAGCGGGAGCGATCTACAATGAGCAGTTCTTC,CASSKLAGAIYNEQFF
TRBJ2-1,once,TRBD2,14,TRBV11-2,TGTGCCAGCAGCCCAAGACTAGCGGTGAATGAGCAGTTCTTC,CASSPRLAVNEQFF
TRBJ2-3,once,TRBD1,17,TRBV5-1,TGCGCCAGCAGCGAATCAACGGGACAGGAAAACACAGATACGCAGTATTTT,CASSESTGQENTDTQYF
TRBJ1-1,NA,NA,13,TRBV28,TGTGCCAGCAGAAACCCCCGGAACACTGAAGCTTTCTTT,CASRNPRNTEAFF
TRBJ1-3,NA,NA,12,TRBV30,TGTGCCTGGAGTGTAGACGGAAACACCATATATTTT,CAWSVDGNTIYF